This TCR beta chain stems from a study of memory CD4+ T cells and cytomegalovirus serostatus (dated by TCRdb to about 2019). With respect to the entire study: The cohort included some 35 healthy adults from Belgium, of whom 9 were CMV seropositive and 24 were CMV seronegative. To replicate a published TCR-based CMV serostatus classifier, the researchers sequenced the CD4+ memory TCRbeta repertoires of a Belgian cohort whose cytomegalovirus serostatus was known. Findings and caveats that apply to the study as a whole: For predicting CMV serostatus, the median bootstrapped AUC was approximately 0.95 using the original framework and roughly 0.92 using a US-trained random forest. Results were interpreted as suggesting that the CMV-associated TCR signature is largely present in the CD4+ memory repertoire. On the Belgian cohort, the classifier based on the original framework reached a median bootstrapped AUC of roughly 0.94, with a 95% CI of 0.76-1.00. Among the 150 or so previously reported CMV-associated TCRbeta sequences, 67 showed up in the CD4+ memory repertoires, with each one found in between one and five individuals. Only CD4+CD45RO+ memory cells were sequenced, unlike the original study, which covered naive and memory CD4+ and CD8+ populations.

A distance of 13 bases separates the germline ends of V and J, which lose 2 bases and 7 bases respectively. As encoded in the germline V gene, CDR1 is SGHRS while CDR2 is YFSETQ. From the cysteine up to the phenylalanine, the CDR3 has a length of 15 residues. The retained sequence is limited to the CDR3, 45 bases, with the frame set at the first base. A FACSAria II was used to sort memory CD4+ T cells, defined as single viable CD3+CD4+CD8-CD45RO+ cells. CMV serostatus was determined using a Roche Elecsys assay that detects serum IgG against CMV pp150, pp28, p38 and p52. After thawing, total CD4+ T cells were enriched by positive selection with CD4 magnetic microbeads. The samples came from a different study that was designed specifically to examine the CD4+ T cell memory repertoire. Peripheral blood mononuclear cells were isolated and cryopreserved according to standard operating procedures, and serum was stored at -80 degrees C. CD3-PerCP (BW264/56), CD4-APC (RPA-T4), CD45RO-PE (UCHT1) and CD8-Pacific Orange (3B5) antibodies were used for staining, and non-viable cells were excluded with Sytox blue.

Genomic DNA was extracted from sorted cells with the Quick-DNA Microprep Kit. Amplification of TCRbeta DNA was done with the immunoSEQ hsTCRbeta kit, following the protocol from the manufacturer. An Illumina MiSeq instrument was used to sequence the TCRbeta libraries. The original pipeline was this. Once out-of-frame sequences had been removed, about 2,000,000 distinct TCRbeta sequences were left, which works out to an average of about 66,813 per individual. Each individual was scored according to the count of about 150 previously reported CMV-associated TCRbeta sequences and the total productive distinct TCRbeta count. A beta-binomial model was reimplemented in Python, and random forests from scikit-learn, run with default parameters, were trained on data from the US cohort. On the Belgian cohort, classifier performance was reported as the median AUC, along with percentile confidence intervals, across 10,000 bootstrap iterations. TCRdb carries this immuneACCESS record with in-frame sequences only. Its versions omit some clonotypes, under half of them owing to an unresolved V gene in the studies checked, with the rest unexplained. V and J calls and clone size are given by that table; D and trimming were obtained from the DNA. The sample has 50,000 to 65,000 clones on record, over 60% of them singletons. Roughly 1% of the sample rests with the top ten.

Comment on this clone: Its binding antigen is unknown. No base-level quality is on record; no much larger clone is a single base apart.

Material for sequencing was memory CD4+ T cells from blood. Recombination joined TRBV5-1 with TRBJ1-6, with TRBD1 perhaps the D gene, on 6 matching bases. This clonotype was sampled from an adult in good health and CMV-seronegative. The DNA reads TGCGCCAGCAGCTTACAGGGAACCCAAAATTCACCCCTCCACTTT. It encodes CASSLQGTQNSPLHF.